Each of the 13 T cell receptor beta chains below was sequenced from the same sample in a study of blood T cell repertoires in COVID-19. TCRdb's copy holds only in-frame clones and misses some; the assay was immunoSEQ multiplex PCR. This table holds approximately 260,000 clones, around 82% found once. The sequenced material came from peripheral blood. The receptors originated from a woman older than 75 with active or convalescent COVID-19.

V and J are TRBV3-1 (or the pseudogene TRBV3-2) and TRBJ1-5; the D gene is possibly TRBD1 (5 bases). Trimming removed 1 base from V and 5 bases from J, with 12 bases in between. Germline CDR1 and CDR2: LGHDT and YNNKEL (reference sequence). The CDR3 contains 15 residues. The CDR3 spells CASSQGSGLDQPQHF. CDR3 nucleotides: TGTGCCAGCAGCCAAGGTTCAGGGTTGGATCAGCCCCAGCATTTT.

Only one count was recorded for this clone. The CDR3 nucleotides are TGTGCCAGCAGTTTCTCAGGACAGGATTCTAACTATGGCTACACCTTC. It is translated as CASSFSGQDSNYGYTF. The J gene is TRBJ1-2, the V gene TRBV28; 7 bases fit TRBD1. V lost 3 bases to trimming and J lost 0 bases; unmatched junction nucleotides: 7. The CDR3 is made up of 16 amino acids. Germline V lookup: CDR1 MDHEN, CDR2 SYDVKM.

The chain uses TRBV12-1 and TRBJ2-3; the table calls TRBD2, which could not be checked here. TRBV12-1 counts as a pseudogene. The CDR3 runs to 15 residues. The CDR3 loop reads CASSPRGSRADTQYF. CDR3 DNA: TGTGCCAGCAGCCCCCGGGGTAGCCGGGCAGATACGCAGTATTTT.

This clone was observed once. The gene calls are TRBV29-1 and TRBJ2-7; D perhaps matches TRBD1 (5 bases). Germline CDR1 is SQVTM and CDR2 is ANQGSEA. The CDR3 loop spans 13 amino acids. V was shortened by 4 bases and J by 2 bases, with 12 bases between the two germline ends. CDR3 sequence (DNA): TGCAGCGTTGGAGCTGGGGCAGCCTACGAGCAGTACTTC. It specifies CSVGAGAAYEQYF.

This clone was observed once. Other DNA sequences from this sample encode an identical CDR3 as well. The chain is built from TRBV6-5 and TRBJ2-1, with 7 nucleotides matching TRBD1. The CDR3 runs to 16 residues. The germline gives CDR1 MNHEY, CDR2 SVGAGI. Trimming at V came to 2 bases and at J to 0 bases, leaving 4 bases not matched to a gene. The chain's CDR3 is CASSYRRQGSYNEQFF. The DNA for the CDR3 is TGTGCCAGCAGTTACCGGAGACAGGGCTCCTACAATGAGCAGTTCTTC.

V gene TRBV7-9 combines with J gene TRBJ2-7, with a weak D call TRBD2 (7 bases). This CDR3 contains 16 residues. Germline CDR1 reads SEHNR; CDR2 reads FQNEAQ (reference sequence). V gave up 1 base and J gave up 0 bases, with 13 bases separating them. DNA for the CDR3: TGTGCCAGCAGCTTAGGAGGGGGGGTGAGCTCCTACGAGCAGTACTTC. Amino acids: CASSLGGGVSSYEQYF.

V gene TRBV2 combines with J gene TRBJ2-5; possible D gene TRBD2, 6 bases. Per germline, CDR1 SNHLY and CDR2 FYNNEI. Trimming cost V 5 bases and J 8 bases, with 12 bases left between them. The length of the CDR3 is 12 residues. In DNA form, the CDR3 reads TGTGCCAGCAGTTTTGAGGAGGGAACCCAGTACTTC. This translates into CASSFEEGTQYF. Using reference TRBV2 and TRBJ2-5 for the parts outside the CDR3, the full variable domain is EPEVTQTPSHQVTQMGQEVILRCVPISNHLYFYWYRQILGQKVEFLVSFYNNEISEKSEIFDDQFSVERPDGSNFTLKIRSTKLEDSAMYFCASSFEEGTQYFGPGTRLLVL.

The chain employs TRBV3-1 (or the pseudogene TRBV3-2) and TRBJ1-6; D is uncertain. The CDR3 extends over 14 amino acids. Germline V gene lookup returns CDR1 LGHDT and CDR2 YNNKEL (reference sequence). V was shortened by 8 bases and J by 2 bases, with 10 bases between the two germline ends. The CDR3 DNA reads as TGTGCCAGCGGGGAGGCCCCCTATAATTCACCCCTCCACTTT. Translated: CASGEAPYNSPLHF.

CDR3 residues: CASSPTVTYEQYF. DNA of the CDR3: TGTGCCAGCAGCCCGACAGTTACCTACGAGCAGTACTTC. The rearrangement links TRBV14 to TRBJ2-7, with a weak D call TRBD1 (5 bases). There are 13 residues in the CDR3. The germline gives CDR1 SGHDN, CDR2 FVKESK. Deletions cut 4 bases from V and 2 bases from J, with 9 bases between.

The genes are TRBV5-1 and TRBJ1-1, with D possibly being TRBD1 (5 bases). Looked up from germline, CDR1 is SGHRS and CDR2 is YFSETQ. The V and J ends lost 4 bases and 0 bases respectively, with 19 bases between them. The CDR3 contains 17 residues. Written as DNA, the CDR3 is TGCGCCAGCAGCCGAAACATAGGGGTAGCCATGAACACTGAAGCTTTCTTT. This translates into CASSRNIGVAMNTEAFF.

The J gene is TRBJ1-2, the V gene TRBV12-3 or TRBV12-4; D not certain. This CDR3 region has 12 residues. Trimming took 3 bases from V and 7 from J, leaving 9 bases between them. The CDR3 nucleotides read TGTGCCAGCAGTTTGGCGGGGTTTGGCTACACCTTC. The encoded protein is CASSLAGFGYTF.

The CDR3 loop is CASNKGGGDVQETQYF. The CDR3 DNA sequence: TGTGCCAGCAATAAGGGGGGGGGAGATGTACAAGAGACCCAGTACTTC. The V gene is TRBV7-2, the J gene TRBJ2-5, with a tentative D call TRBD2 (7 bases). V lost 7 bases and J 2 bases, leaving 20 bases between the germline ends. The CDR3 is 16 amino acids. Germline lookup yields CDR1 SGHTA and CDR2 FQGNSA.

This clone has more than one count but fewer than ten. The chain uses TRBV7-6 and TRBJ2-5; D is perhaps TRBD1 (5 bases). Between the trimmed V and J ends, which lost 1 base and 2 bases, there was a span of 11 bases. This CDR3 has 15 amino acids. Per the germline V gene, CDR1 is SGHVS and CDR2 is FNYEAQ. The CDR3 DNA reads TGTGCCAGCAGCTTAGGACAGATGTCTCAAGAGACCCAGTACTTC. It yields the protein CASSLGQMSQETQYF.